The 26 T cell receptor beta chains below were found in one sample sequenced in a study of PD-1 blockade in classical Hodgkin lymphoma. Profiling relied on immunoSEQ multiplex PCR, and the TCRdb table lists in-frame clones only, not all of them. The data contain about 64,000 clones, approximately 90% of them singletons. Time point given: cycle 4 day 1 (C4D1), after less than seven weeks of nivolumab. Every patient was affected by relapse after autologous stem cell transplantation, while exposure to brentuximab vedotin was not uniform. Sample: peripheral blood mononuclear cells (PBMCs), taken before the fourth cycle of nivolumab. The receptor source for this set is a human donor with classical Hodgkin lymphoma.

This rearrangement joins TRBV27 to TRBJ2-5; the match to TRBD2 covers 8 bases. This CDR3 spans 15 amino acids. Germline V gene lookup returns CDR1 MNHEY and CDR2 SMNVEV (reference sequence). With 3 bases clipped from V and 5 bases from J, the junction kept 8 bases outside the gene matches. CDR3 in amino acids: CASSFQRGFEETQYF. Here the CDR3 DNA reads TGTGCCAGCAGTTTCCAGCGGGGGTTTGAGGAGACCCAGTACTTC.

This rearrangement joins TRBV4-1 to TRBJ1-4; D remains unclear. Germline CDR1 MGHRA, CDR2 YSYEKL. Trimming shortened V by 0 bases and J by 4 bases, and 9 bases separated the two germline ends. The CDR3 contains 15 residues. In nucleotides, the CDR3 is TGCGCCAGCAGCCAAGAGGGCAACTATAATGAAAAACTGTTTTTT. It encodes CASSQEGNYNEKLFF.

The chain employs TRBV5-8 and TRBJ2-3, with 14 nucleotides matching TRBD2. Trimming took 0 bases from V and 2 from J; bases not matched to a gene: 2. The germline V gene has CDR1 SGHTS and CDR2 YDEGEE. This CDR3 is built from 17 residues. CDR3 DNA sequence: TGTGCCAGCAGCTTGGGACTAGCGGGGGGGTTCACAGATACGCAGTATTTT. Translating gives CASSLGLAGGFTDTQYF.

The J gene is TRBJ2-3, the V gene TRBV9, with D perhaps TRBD1 or TRBD2 (6 bases each). CDR1 is SGDLS and CDR2 is YYNGEE in the germline V gene. V was shortened by 0 bases and J by 0 bases, with 14 bases between the two germline ends. The CDR3 totals 17 residues. CDR3 in DNA: TGTGCCAGCAGCGTAGGGGCTGGAGGGGGAAGCACAGATACGCAGTATTTT. It specifies CASSVGAGGGSTDTQYF.

The chain couples TRBV15 to TRBJ1-4; 7 nucleotides align to TRBD1. Germline CDR1 and CDR2: LNHNV and YYDKDF (reference sequence). The CDR3 is 15 residues long. After removal of 0 bases from V and 5 bases from J, the junction contained 3 bases not matched to a gene. The CDR3 protein is CATSREDRLNEKLFF. The CDR3 DNA is TGTGCCACCAGCAGAGAGGACAGGTTGAATGAAAAACTGTTTTTT. Drawing the rest from reference TRBV15 and TRBJ1-4, the complete variable domain is DAMVIQNPRYQVTQFGKPVTLSCSQTLNHNVMYWYQQKSSQAPKLLFHYYDKDFNNEADTPDNFQSRRPNTSFCFLDIRSPGLGDTAMYLCATSREDRLNEKLFFGSGTQLSVL.

The chain joins TRBV4-1 to TRBJ2-7; D is unresolved. Trimming removed 0 bases from V and 1 base from J, with 4 bases in between. The CDR3 sequence is 13 residues long. Germline assignment: CDR1 MGHRA and CDR2 YSYEKL. CDR3 coding DNA: TGCGCCAGCAGCCAAGATCGATCCTACGAGCAGTACTTC. Translated: CASSQDRSYEQYF.

This chain joins TRBV10-2 and TRBJ1-2; perhaps TRBD1 as D (6 bases). Germline V CDR1 and CDR2: WSHSY, SAAADI. The length of the CDR3 is 13 residues. V lost 2 bases and J lost 8, with 12 bases in between. In DNA, the CDR3 is TGCGCCAGCAGTGAGCTGGGGGCGAGCGGCTACACCTTC. This gives the protein CASSELGASGYTF.

The V and J genes are TRBV27 and TRBJ2-2; no reliable D call. The V end was cut by 2 bases, the J end by 4 bases, with 8 bases between. The CDR3 sequence is 14 residues long. Looked up from germline, CDR1 is MNHEY and CDR2 is SMNVEV (reference sequence). The CDR3 spells CASSLQVRTGELFF. CDR3 sequence (DNA): TGTGCCAGCAGTTTACAGGTGCGCACCGGGGAGCTGTTTTTT.

The chain uses TRBV10-3 and TRBJ2-7; 8 nucleotides agree with TRBD1. Looked up from germline, CDR1 is ENHRY and CDR2 is SYGVKD. J gave up 6 bases and V 4 bases, and 11 bases lay outside the gene matches. CDR3 length: 15 residues. This CDR3 is CAISGTGTGFSEQYF. CDR3 DNA: TGTGCCATCAGTGGGACCGGGACAGGCTTCTCCGAGCAGTACTTC.

CDR3 nucleotides: TGTGCCAGTAGTCGGCCGGGGGGCCTTAATGAGCAGTTCTTC. It codes for CASSRPGGLNEQFF. The chain links TRBV19 to TRBJ2-1, with D maybe TRBD2 (7 bases). CDR1 and CDR2 from the germline V gene are LNHDA and SQIVND (reference sequence). V was trimmed by 5 bases and J by 7 bases, leaving 15 bases between them. The CDR3 is made up of 14 amino acids.

This clone was observed a handful of times. The chain links TRBV12-5 to TRBJ2-5; 8 positions agree with TRBD1. The CDR3 has 15 amino acids. Germline CDR1 LGHNT, CDR2 FRNRAP. The ends lost 7 bases at V and 5 bases at J; junction bases unmatched: 12. The DNA of the CDR3 is TGTGCTAGTGCCCCCGGTCAGGGGGCGGGGGAGACCCAGTACTTC. Its protein product is CASAPGQGAGETQYF.

The J gene is TRBJ2-3, the V gene TRBV5-1, with TRBD1 matching over 7 bases. Trimming removed 0 bases from V and 2 bases from J; junction bases left unmatched: 0. In germline, CDR1 is SGHRS, CDR2 YFSETQ. CDR3 length: 14 residues. DNA of the CDR3: TGCGCCAGCAGCTTGGAGGGGGCCACAGATACGCAGTATTTT. Its protein is CASSLEGATDTQYF.

V is TRBV11-3 and J is TRBJ2-2; tentatively, D is TRBD2 (5 bases). There are 15 residues in the CDR3. Germline V gene lookup returns CDR1 SGHNT and CDR2 YENEEA. V lost 6 bases and J lost 4, with 15 bases in between. The CDR3 sequence is CASRLDSGSTGELFF. The CDR3 coding sequence is TGTGCCAGCAGACTAGACTCGGGGTCCACCGGGGAGCTGTTTTTT.

This clone was recorded only once. This rearrangement joins TRBV11-2 to TRBJ2-7; no definite D call. Germline-derived CDR1 and CDR2 are SGHAT and FQNNGV. V gave up 4 bases and J gave up 6 bases, with 16 bases separating them. The CDR3 loop spans 14 amino acids. The CDR3 reads CASSSRLIRSEQYF. CDR3 nucleotide sequence: TGTGCCAGCAGCTCCCGACTTATACGTTCCGAGCAGTACTTC.

The V and J genes are TRBV7-9 and TRBJ2-1, with 14 positions matching TRBD2. J lost 4 bases, V lost 6 bases, and 8 bases had no gene match. The CDR3 is 17 amino acids. The germline CDR1 and CDR2 sequences are SEHNR and FQNEAQ (reference sequence). The CDR3 here is CASRTPGLAGEYNEQFF. The CDR3 bases are TGTGCCAGCAGAACACCGGGACTAGCGGGAGAGTACAATGAGCAGTTCTTC.

The chain employs TRBV5-8 and TRBJ1-5; a possible D gene is TRBD1 (5 bases). The V gene lost 2 bases and the J gene lost 6 bases, with 12 bases spanning the gap. The CDR3 is 14 amino acids. Germline V gene data show CDR1 as SGHTS and CDR2 as YDEGEE. The CDR3 region has the DNA TGTGCCAGCAGCTTTAGGGGACCGGGTCAGCCCCAGCATTTT. Translation gives CASSFRGPGQPQHF.

This chain links TRBV7-2 with TRBJ2-6; D might be TRBD2 (5 bases). Trimming pared 8 bases from V and 2 bases from J, leaving 10 bases between. In germline, CDR1 is SGHTA, CDR2 FQGNSA. This CDR3 is 14 amino acids long. The CDR3 loop reads CASGSYTGANVLTF. The CDR3 region has the DNA TGTGCCAGCGGGAGCTATACTGGGGCCAACGTCCTGACTTTC. The full variable domain, completed using reference TRBV7-2 and TRBJ2-6, is GAGVSQSPSNKVTEKGKDVELRCDPISGHTALYWYRQSLGQGLEFLIYFQGNSAPDKSGLPSDRFSAERTGGSVSTLTIQRTQQEDSAVYLCASGSYTGANVLTFGAGSRLTVL.

J is TRBJ2-7 and V is TRBV7-2; TRBD2 might be the D (6 bases). The V and J ends lost 2 bases and 3 bases respectively, with 23 bases between them. Germline V gene data show CDR1 as SGHTA and CDR2 as FQGNSA. The CDR3 has 18 residues. CDR3 residues: CASSLSFGGPRRGYEQYF. CDR3 nucleotide sequence: TGTGCCAGCAGCTTAAGTTTTGGGGGACCCAGGCGGGGCTACGAGCAGTACTTC.

This chain joins TRBV5-8 and TRBJ1-5, with D hard to call. The germline gives CDR1 SGHTS, CDR2 YDEGEE. The CDR3 covers 19 residues. Trimming cost V 1 base and J 2 bases, with 22 bases left between them. CDR3 coding DNA: TGTGCCAGCAGCTTGAATCCTTCCCGGGGAATATATGGCAATCAGCCCCAGCATTTT. Encoded protein: CASSLNPSRGIYGNQPQHF.

The CDR3 protein is CASSPYREGTDTQYF. DNA of the CDR3: TGTGCCAGCAGCCCCTACAGGGAAGGCACAGATACGCAGTATTTT. The chain is built from TRBV7-6 and TRBJ2-3, with D perhaps TRBD1 (6 bases). The CDR3 extends over 15 amino acids. V was trimmed by 5 bases and J by 1 base, leaving 13 bases between them. Looked up from germline, CDR1 is SGHVS and CDR2 is FNYEAQ.

The CDR3 DNA sequence: TGTGCCAGCAGCTTGGACAGCCTAGCGGGGACAATCACAGATACGCAGTATTTT. Its translation is CASSLDSLAGTITDTQYF. The V gene is TRBV5-8, the J gene TRBJ2-3, with 9 bases matching TRBD2. Germline values: CDR1 SGHTS, CDR2 YDEGEE. The CDR3 has 18 residues. V was clipped by 0 bases and J by 2 bases; unmatched bases: 10.

This chain links TRBV29-1 with TRBJ2-7; D perhaps matches TRBD2 (6 bases). With 6 bases removed from V and 3 bases from J, the gap between germline ends came to 15 bases. This CDR3 has 13 amino acids. Germline V gene data show CDR1 as SQVTM and CDR2 as ANQGSEA. Here the CDR3 DNA reads TGCAGCGTCGGGGGTCGGCTCGTCTACGAGCAGTACTTC. Amino acid sequence: CSVGGRLVYEQYF.

The rearrangement uses TRBV5-1 and TRBJ2-3; a weak D match, TRBD2 (6 bases). From germline, CDR1 is SGHRS and CDR2 YFSETQ. The CDR3 has 14 residues. V was clipped by 0 bases and J by 5 bases, with 10 bases between them. The CDR3 DNA follows: TGCGCCAGCAGCTTGGAACTAGCCCTAGATACGCAGTATTTT. Protein: CASSLELALDTQYF. The full variable domain, in which reference TRBV5-1 and TRBJ2-3 provide the parts outside the CDR3, is KAGVTQTPRYLIKTRGQQVTLSCSPISGHRSVSWYQQTPGQGLQFLFEYFSETQRNKGNFPGRFSGRQFSNSRSEMNVSTLELGDSALYLCASSLELALDTQYFGPGTRLTVL.

V is TRBV4-2 and J is TRBJ2-7; TRBD1 matches 7 bases. The length of the CDR3 is 14 residues. Looked up from germline, CDR1 is LGHNA and CDR2 is YNFKEQ. V lost 2 bases, J lost 5 bases, and 6 bases stayed unmatched. The CDR3: CASSQKQGFDEQYF. The CDR3 DNA reads TGTGCCAGCAGCCAAAAACAGGGGTTCGACGAGCAGTACTTC.

The chain uses TRBV28 and TRBJ2-1, with TRBD2 matching 9 bases. The junction had 8 bases not matched to a gene; V was cut back by 3 bases and J by 2 bases. The germline gives CDR1 MDHEN, CDR2 SYDVKM. This CDR3 is 17 amino acids long. This CDR3 reads CASSFQSGGTPYNEQFF. The CDR3 DNA is TGTGCCAGCAGTTTCCAGAGCGGGGGGACTCCCTACAATGAGCAGTTCTTC.

The V and J genes are TRBV4-1 and TRBJ1-6; the match to TRBD1 covers 8 bases. J lost 5 bases, V lost 4 bases, and 7 bases had no gene match. This CDR3 is 16 amino acids long. Germline CDR1 is MGHRA and CDR2 is YSYEKL. This chain's CDR3 is CASSLEGQGHNSPLHF. The CDR3 bases are TGCGCCAGCAGCCTGGAAGGACAGGGCCATAATTCACCCCTCCACTTT.